The 27 T cell receptor beta chains reported below all come from one sample, sequenced in a study of blood T cell repertoires in COVID-19. TCRdb keeps only in-frame clones here, not all; method: immunoSEQ multiplex PCR. The sample contains around 140,000 clones, roughly 84% of which appear only once. The sample comprised peripheral blood. Receptors originate from a man aged 60 to 69 with acute or convalescent COVID-19.

The J gene is TRBJ1-2, the V gene TRBV25-1; D might be TRBD1 (5 bases). Germline V lookup: CDR1 MGHDK, CDR2 SYGVNS. The CDR3 has 13 residues. Trimming removed 3 bases at V and 7 bases at J, with 12 bases between. Written as DNA, the CDR3 is TGTGCCAGCAGTGAGGCAGGGAATCGTGGCTACACCTTC. Residues: CASSEAGNRGYTF.

The V and J genes are TRBV13 and TRBJ1-1; weak D call: TRBD1 (6 bases). CDR3 length: 16 amino acids. V gave up 0 bases and J gave up 1 base, with 12 bases separating them. Germline CDR1 is PRHDT and CDR2 is FYEKMQ (reference sequence). CDR3 amino acids: CASSLGFGQSNTEAFF. The CDR3 DNA reads TGTGCCAGCAGCTTAGGATTTGGACAGTCGAACACTGAAGCTTTCTTT.

The chain couples TRBV28 to TRBJ1-1; the D gene is possibly TRBD1 (5 bases). The CDR3 covers 14 residues. V was shortened by 6 bases and J by 1 base, with 12 bases between the two germline ends. Germline lookup yields CDR1 MDHEN and CDR2 SYDVKM. In DNA, the CDR3 is TGTGCCAGCAGGGGGGGAGGGTGGAACACTGAAGCTTTCTTT. It codes for CASRGGGWNTEAFF.

V is TRBV27 and J is TRBJ1-4; 7 nucleotides match TRBD1. Germline V gives CDR1 MNHEY, CDR2 SMNVEV (reference sequence). CDR3 length equals 16 residues. After removal of 4 bases from V and 7 bases from J, the junction contained 12 bases not matched to a gene. The CDR3 reads CASSSLSTGFGEKLFF. The CDR3 coding sequence is TGTGCCAGCAGTTCCCTCTCGACAGGGTTTGGTGAAAAACTGTTTTTT.

The CDR3 region has the DNA TGTGCCACCAGCAGAGAAGGGGGAAGCAATCAGCCCCAGCATTTT. This codes for CATSREGGSNQPQHF. The V call is TRBV15, the J call TRBJ1-5; tentative D call: TRBD1 (6 bases). Per germline, CDR1 LNHNV and CDR2 YYDKDF (reference sequence). V was clipped by 0 bases and J by 1 base, with 7 bases between them. This CDR3 has 15 amino acids.

The rearrangement links TRBV11-2 to TRBJ2-5; D gene ambiguous. Germline lookup yields CDR1 SGHAT and CDR2 FQNNGV. V lost 0 bases to trimming and J lost 7 bases, with 6 bases between them. The CDR3 length is 12 residues. The CDR3 nucleotides are TGTGCCAGCAGCTTAGATAGCTGGACCCAGTACTTC. Translating gives CASSLDSWTQYF.

V gene TRBV5-1 combines with J gene TRBJ2-2, with D possibly matching TRBD1 (6 bases). V was trimmed by 1 base and J by 4 bases, leaving 20 bases between them. The CDR3 is made up of 18 amino acids. Germline V lookup: CDR1 SGHRS, CDR2 YFSETQ. The CDR3 nucleotides read TGCGCCAGCAGCTTGAACTCTCTGGGGGCGCCGCGCACCGGGGAGCTGTTTTTT. Translation: CASSLNSLGAPRTGELFF.

The chain joins TRBV29-1 to TRBJ2-1; TRBD2 matches at 7 bases. Trimming removed 4 bases from V and 4 bases from J; junction bases left unmatched: 7. The CDR3 runs 14 residues. Germline assignment: CDR1 SQVTM and CDR2 ANQGSEA. This CDR3 reads CSVAPSGEYNEQFF. As DNA, the CDR3 is TGCAGCGTTGCCCCTAGCGGAGAATACAATGAGCAGTTCTTC.

The rearrangement uses TRBV5-4 and TRBJ2-7; D is unresolved. The V end lost 0 bases, the J end lost 4 bases, and 11 bases lay between the germline ends. Germline V gene data show CDR1 as SGHNT and CDR2 as YYREEE (reference sequence). This CDR3 has 14 amino acids. The CDR3 here is CASSLGPREYEQYF. The CDR3 bases are TGTGCCAGCAGCTTGGGCCCCCGTGAGTACGAGCAGTACTTC. The full variable domain, in which reference TRBV5-4 and TRBJ2-7 provide the parts outside the CDR3, is ETGVTQSPTHLIKTRGQQVTLRCSSQSGHNTVSWYQQALGQGPQFIFQYYREEENGRGNFPPRFSGLQFPNYSSELNVNALELDDSALYLCASSLGPREYEQYFGPGTRLTVT.

This clone appeared a single time. The V call is TRBV7-2, the J call TRBJ2-2, with 10 bases identical to TRBD2. The CDR3 runs 17 residues. V was clipped by 5 bases and J by 2 bases; unmatched bases: 8. Germline V CDR1 and CDR2: SGHTA, FQGNSA. CDR3 DNA: TGTGCCAGCAGCCAAATCGGACTAGCGGAAAACACCGGGGAGCTGTTTTTT. Amino acids: CASSQIGLAENTGELFF.

The CDR3, as DNA: TGCGCCAGCAGCCCAGGACAGGATTATGAAAAACTGTTTTTT. Its translation is CASSPGQDYEKLFF. The chain joins TRBV5-1 to TRBJ1-4; the match to TRBD1 covers 7 bases. The CDR3 runs to 14 residues. V lost 4 bases to trimming and J lost 6 bases; unmatched junction nucleotides: 6. Germline V gives CDR1 SGHRS, CDR2 YFSETQ. The full variable domain, its missing parts supplied by reference TRBV5-1 and TRBJ1-4, is KAGVTQTPRYLIKTRGQQVTLSCSPISGHRSVSWYQQTPGQGLQFLFEYFSETQRNKGNFPGRFSGRQFSNSRSEMNVSTLELGDSALYLCASSPGQDYEKLFFGSGTQLSVL.

This sequence joins TRBV28 and TRBJ1-5; D gene unclear. V was clipped by 2 bases and J by 0 bases, with 8 bases between them. Germline lookup yields CDR1 MDHEN and CDR2 SYDVKM. The CDR3 extends over 15 amino acids. CDR3 nucleotide sequence: TGTGCCAGCAGTTTAACCGGGAGTAGCAATCAGCCCCAGCATTTT. Translated: CASSLTGSSNQPQHF.

The chain couples TRBV30 to TRBJ1-3, with 7 bases lining up with TRBD1. The CDR3 is 15 amino acids. Germline lookup yields CDR1 GTSNPN and CDR2 SVGIG (reference sequence). J was trimmed by 4 bases and V by 1 base; bases with no gene match: 7. In DNA, the CDR3 is TGTGCCTGGAGTGACAGGGGTTTCGGCGGAAACACCATATATTTT. The encoded protein is CAWSDRGFGGNTIYF.

The chain carries TRBV5-6 and TRBJ2-3; D possibly corresponds to TRBD1 (6 bases). Trimming took off 2 bases at V and 1 base at J, with 11 bases between the two ends. The CDR3 has 15 amino acids. The germline V gene has CDR1 SGHDT and CDR2 YYEEEE. CDR3 bases: TGTGCCAGCAGCTTACCAGGGGCACGCACAGATACGCAGTATTTT. This sequence encodes CASSLPGARTDTQYF.

The chain joins TRBV4-2 to TRBJ2-1; TRBD2 agrees at 11 bases. Germline CDR1 and CDR2: LGHNA and YNFKEQ. The CDR3 is 16 residues long. The trim removed 4 bases at V and 4 bases at J, leaving 6 bases unmatched. The CDR3 coding sequence is TGTGCCAGCAGCCCCCGGACTAGCGGGCGATACAATGAGCAGTTCTTC. Translating gives CASSPRTSGRYNEQFF.

The gene calls are TRBV5-1 and TRBJ2-5, with D possibly being TRBD1 (6 bases). V was cut by 0 bases and J by 5 bases, with 17 bases left in between. Per germline, CDR1 SGHRS and CDR2 YFSETQ. The CDR3 runs 16 residues. The CDR3 reads CASSLEGSGAGETQYF. CDR3 DNA: TGCGCCAGCAGCTTGGAGGGGTCAGGGGCCGGGGAGACCCAGTACTTC.

This clone appeared a few times. V and J are TRBV5-1 and TRBJ1-6, with 9 bases identical to TRBD1. V dropped 1 base and J dropped 5; count of bases not matched to a gene: 1. CDR3 length equals 15 residues. Germline loops: CDR1 SGHRS, CDR2 YFSETQ. CDR3 in DNA: TGCGCCAGCAGCTTGAGGACAGGGGATAATTCACCCCTCCACTTT. Its protein product is CASSLRTGDNSPLHF. The full variable domain, in which reference TRBV5-1 and TRBJ1-6 provide the parts outside the CDR3, is KAGVTQTPRYLIKTRGQQVTLSCSPISGHRSVSWYQQTPGQGLQFLFEYFSETQRNKGNFPGRFSGRQFSNSRSEMNVSTLELGDSALYLCASSLRTGDNSPLHFGNGTRLTVT.

This chain links TRBV19 with TRBJ1-2; possible D gene TRBD1, 5 bases. Germline V CDR1 and CDR2: LNHDA, SQIVND (reference sequence). V lost 5 bases and J 4 bases, leaving 17 bases between the germline ends. The CDR3 contains 15 residues. This chain's CDR3 is CASSPDPGHSYGYTF. The CDR3 nucleotides read TGTGCCAGTAGTCCGGACCCAGGGCATAGCTATGGCTACACCTTC. The full variable domain, with the rest looked up from reference TRBV19 and TRBJ1-2, is DGGITQSPKYLFRKEGQNVTLSCEQNLNHDAMYWYRQDPGQGLRLIYYSQIVNDFQKGDIAEGYSVSREKKESFPLTVTSAQKNPTAFYLCASSPDPGHSYGYTFGSGTRLTVV.

This chain links TRBV9 with TRBJ2-7; possible D gene TRBD2, 6 bases. The CDR3 has 14 residues. Trimming cost V 4 bases and J 2 bases, with 13 bases left between them. Germline CDR1 SGDLS, CDR2 YYNGEE. Here the CDR3 reads CASSPHRTTYEQYF. Written as DNA, the CDR3 is TGTGCCAGCAGCCCCCACCGGACTACCTACGAGCAGTACTTC. The complete variable domain, with remaining parts taken from reference TRBV9 and TRBJ2-7, reads DSGVTQTPKHLITATGQRVTLRCSPRSGDLSVYWYQQSLDQGLQFLIQYYNGEERAKGNILERFSAQQFPDLHSELNLSSLELGDSALYFCASSPHRTTYEQYFGPGTRLTVT.

At least ten counts were recorded for this clone. The chain employs TRBV11-2 and TRBJ2-2, with 7 bases matching TRBD1. V lost 5 bases to trimming and J lost 0 bases; unmatched junction nucleotides: 3. CDR1 is SGHAT, CDR2 FQNNGV, per germline. This CDR3 contains 15 residues. The CDR3 reads CASSAGQANTGELFF. The CDR3 region has the DNA TGTGCCAGCAGCGCAGGACAGGCGAACACCGGGGAGCTGTTTTTT.

In this sample, this clone turned up once. The chain uses TRBV6-6 and TRBJ1-1; 7 bases fit TRBD1. The CDR3 is 14 residues long. Per germline, CDR1 MNHNY and CDR2 SVGAGI (reference sequence). The V and J ends lost 5 bases and 7 bases, in that order; junction bases with no gene match: 10. This chain's CDR3 is CASSTRTGGHEAFF. For the CDR3, the DNA is TGTGCCAGCAGTACCCGGACAGGAGGCCATGAAGCTTTCTTT.

This chain uses TRBV7-9 with TRBJ2-6; D is undetermined. This CDR3 contains 14 residues. Germline assignment: CDR1 SEHNR and CDR2 FQNEAQ (reference sequence). The V end lost 3 bases, the J end lost 0 bases, and 3 bases lay between the germline ends. The CDR3 DNA sequence: TGTGCCAGCAGCTTTAGCTCTGGGGCCAACGTCCTGACTTTC. Residues: CASSFSSGANVLTF.

This chain connects TRBV3-1 (or the pseudogene TRBV3-2) to TRBJ1-3; TRBD1 might be the D (5 bases). The CDR3 is 15 residues long. The germline gives CDR1 LGHDT, CDR2 YNNKEL (reference sequence). V was cut by 0 bases and J by 6 bases, with 12 bases left in between. Here the CDR3 DNA reads TGTGCCAGCAGCCAAGATTCGGGGGGTTCAAACACCATATATTTT. Amino acid sequence: CASSQDSGGSNTIYF.

This chain links TRBV9 with TRBJ2-7; D may be TRBD2 (6 bases). Germline V CDR1 and CDR2: SGDLS, YYNGEE. The CDR3 length is 13 residues. V lost 3 bases and J lost 4, with 11 bases in between. This chain's CDR3 is CASSEGGAYEQYF. CDR3 DNA sequence: TGTGCCAGCAGCGAGGGAGGCGCGTACGAGCAGTACTTC.

This chain joins TRBV6-5 and TRBJ2-1, with 10 bases that match TRBD2. The CDR3 contains 15 residues. Germline trimming cut 7 bases from V and 3 bases from J; bases unmatched to any gene: 6. CDR1 is MNHEY, CDR2 SVGAGI, per germline. CDR3 nucleotide sequence: TGTGCCAGCATCCCACTAGCGGGATTCTACAATGAGCAGTTCTTC. It translates to CASIPLAGFYNEQFF.

In this sample, this clone turned up once. The chain's CDR3 is CASSYERWSDTQYF. The CDR3 DNA follows: TGTGCCAGCAGTTACGAGCGGTGGTCAGATACGCAGTATTTT. J is TRBJ2-3 and V is TRBV6-6, with a weak D call TRBD2 (5 bases). Germline V gene sequence: CDR1 MNHNY, CDR2 SVGAGI (reference sequence). The CDR3 consists of 14 residues. Trimming took 2 bases from V and 4 from J, leaving 10 bases between them.

This chain uses TRBV27 with TRBJ1-2, with 10 bases matching TRBD1. Germline V gene data show CDR1 as MNHEY and CDR2 as SMNVEV (reference sequence). The CDR3 runs 15 residues. J was trimmed by 3 bases and V by 5 bases; bases with no gene match: 6. CDR3 protein: CASSRFGQGDYGYTF. The CDR3 bases are TGTGCCAGCAGTAGATTCGGACAGGGGGACTATGGCTACACCTTC.